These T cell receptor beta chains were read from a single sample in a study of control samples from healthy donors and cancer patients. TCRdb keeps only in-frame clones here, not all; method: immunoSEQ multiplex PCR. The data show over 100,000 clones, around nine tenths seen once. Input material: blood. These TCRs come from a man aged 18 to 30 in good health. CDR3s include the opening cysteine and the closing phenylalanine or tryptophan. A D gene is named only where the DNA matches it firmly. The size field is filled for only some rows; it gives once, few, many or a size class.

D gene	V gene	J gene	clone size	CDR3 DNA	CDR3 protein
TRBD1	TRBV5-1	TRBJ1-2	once	TGCGCCAGCAGCTTGGCAGGGGGAGACTATGGCTACACCTTC	CASSLAGGDYGYTF
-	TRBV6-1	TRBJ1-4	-	TGTGCCAGCAGTCCCGGGGGCACGGCTAATGAAAAACTGTTTTTT	CASSPGGTANEKLFF
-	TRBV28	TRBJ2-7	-	TGTGCCAGCAGTTTACCGATACGAGAGGAGCAGTACTTC	CASSLPIREEQYF
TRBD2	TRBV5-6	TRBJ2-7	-	TGTGCCAGCAGCTCACCGACTAGCGGGAACGAGCAGTACTTC	CASSSPTSGNEQYF
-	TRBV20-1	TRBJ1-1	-	TGCAGTGCTAGGGGAGGAACTGAAGCTTTCTTT	CSARGGTEAFF
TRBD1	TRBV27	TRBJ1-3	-	TGTGCCAGCAGTTTCCAGGGGGCCTCTGGAAACACCATATATTTT	CASSFQGASGNTIYF
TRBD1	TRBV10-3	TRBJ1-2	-	TGTGCCATCAGTGCGACAGGGGGGAACTATGGCTACACCTTC	CAISATGGNYGYTF
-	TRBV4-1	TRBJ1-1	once	TGCGCCAGCAGCCAAGTTTCGAGCGGCACTGAAGCTTTCTTT	CASSQVSSGTEAFF
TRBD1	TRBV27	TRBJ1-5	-	TGTGCCAGCAGTTTATATAGTGGGGTCCGGGACAGGGACGGTCAGCCCCAGCATTTT	CASSLYSGVRDRDGQPQHF
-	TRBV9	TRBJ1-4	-	TGTGCCAGCAGCGAAGGACCCTCGACTAATGAAAAACTGTTTTTT	CASSEGPSTNEKLFF
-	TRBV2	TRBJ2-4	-	TGTGCCAGCACGGTAACGGGGCAGGGGAACATTCAGTACTTC	CASTVTGQGNIQYF
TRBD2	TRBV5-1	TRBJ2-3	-	TGCGCCAGCAGCGTCCTAGCGGGGGAAGCGGCAGATACGCAGTATTTT	CASSVLAGEAADTQYF
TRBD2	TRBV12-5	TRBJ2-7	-	TGTGCTAGTGGTCGGGGGGGCGGGATGGGGTTCGAGCAGTACTTC	CASGRGGGMGFEQYF
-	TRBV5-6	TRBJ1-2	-	TGTGCCAGCAGCTTGGGTTGGGGAGGCTATGGCTACACCTTC	CASSLGWGGYGYTF
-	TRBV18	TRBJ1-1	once	TGTGCCAGCTCCGAGGGCCGGGACACTGAAGCTTTCTTT	CASSEGRDTEAFF